Following are 22 T cell receptor beta chains from one sample sequenced in a study of T-cell reconstitution after alpha-beta-depleted transplantation in children. Unique molecular identifiers were incorporated into the prepared TCRbeta library. TCRdb itself ran the PCR reads through MiXCR, one entry per CDR3 protein. The repertoire includes about 17,000 distinct CDR3 sequences, around 12% of them detected once, and about 71% sits in the top ten. The specimen comprised PBMCs, mostly from graft donor cells, sampled 180 days after TCRalphabeta/CD19-depleted stem cell transplant. The source of these receptors is a boy under three years old who had a stem cell transplant for Wiskott-Aldrich syndrome, so the T cells may come from the graft donor.

This clonotype has ten or more counts. The V gene is TRBV7-9, the J gene TRBJ2-3, with 9 bases fitting TRBD2. The V gene's germline CDR1 is SEHNR and CDR2 FQNEAQ (reference sequence). The CDR3 sequence is 16 residues long. J was trimmed by 4 bases and V by 5 bases; bases with no gene match: 10. In DNA, the CDR3 is TGTGCCAGCAGCCTTGGGGTAGCGGGAGTCCCAGATACGCAGTATTTT. This sequence encodes CASSLGVAGVPDTQYF.

The chain is built from TRBV2 and TRBJ2-5; D gene unclear. This CDR3 region has 12 residues. V gave up 2 bases and J gave up 1 base, with 2 bases separating them. CDR1 and CDR2 from the germline V gene are SNHLY and FYNNEI. The DNA of the CDR3 is TGTGCCAGCAGTGAAACCCAAGAGACCCAGTACTTC. This codes for CASSETQETQYF.

This clonotype showed up many times. The gene calls are TRBV19 and TRBJ1-2; 9 bases agree with TRBD1. Germline CDR1 LNHDA, CDR2 SQIVND (reference sequence). This CDR3 is 17 amino acids long. The V segment lost 8 bases and the J segment 6 bases; nucleotides outside the gene matches: 19. The CDR3 here is CASLIGPGQGHGDGYTF. The CDR3 nucleotides are TGTGCCAGTCTTATAGGACCCGGACAGGGGCATGGAGATGGCTACACCTTC.

This clonotype showed up many times. The J gene is TRBJ2-2, the V gene TRBV12-3 or TRBV12-4; weak D call: TRBD1 (6 bases). V was pared by 5 bases and J by 8 bases, with 12 bases between. This CDR3 is 13 amino acids long. The CDR3: CASSARRGGELFF. CDR3 coding DNA: TGTGCCAGCAGTGCCCGCAGGGGTGGGGAGCTGTTTTTT.

By its share, this clonotype is large. The chain is built from TRBV6-5 and TRBJ2-5, with D possibly being TRBD2 (6 bases). The CDR3 runs to 15 residues. Germline-derived CDR1 and CDR2 are MNHEY and SVGAGI. V was cut by 3 bases and J by 2 bases, with 13 bases left in between. CDR3 DNA sequence: TGTGCCAGCAGTTATGCGGGGATGGTACAAGAGACCCAGTACTTC. Translating gives CASSYAGMVQETQYF.

J is TRBJ2-1 and V is TRBV11-2; 11 bases line up with TRBD2. CDR3 length: 18 residues. Trimming cost V 0 bases and J 8 bases; bases outside gene matches: 12. Germline V gene lookup returns CDR1 SGHAT and CDR2 FQNNGV. The CDR3 protein is CASSLDFPASGRSYEQFF. As DNA, the CDR3 is TGTGCCAGCAGCTTAGATTTCCCCGCTAGCGGGAGGTCCTATGAGCAGTTCTTC.

This clonotype appeared many times. The chain uses TRBV20-1 and TRBJ2-1, with D maybe TRBD2 (7 bases). The CDR3 loop spans 13 amino acids. V gave up 5 bases and J gave up 8 bases, with 16 bases separating them. The germline CDR1 and CDR2 sequences are DFQATT and SNEGSKA (reference sequence). The CDR3 nucleotides are TGCAGTGCTCCGTTGGGGGGGCTGTATGAGCAGTTCTTC. It translates to CSAPLGGLYEQFF.

This clonotype was seen ten or more times. The chain is built from TRBV6-5 and TRBJ2-3, with TRBD2 matching 10 bases. Germline loops: CDR1 MNHEY, CDR2 SVGAGI. Trimming removed 3 bases from V and 4 bases from J; junction bases left unmatched: 4. The CDR3 length is 15 residues. CDR3 protein: CASSYLAGVSDTQYF. The CDR3 nucleotides read TGTGCCAGCAGTTATCTAGCGGGAGTATCAGATACGCAGTATTTT.

In this sample, this clonotype turned up a few times. The chain employs TRBV28 and TRBJ2-7; D may be TRBD1 or TRBD2 (5 bases each). The V end was cut by 3 bases, the J end by 4 bases, with 16 bases between. This CDR3 is built from 15 residues. In germline, CDR1 is MDHEN, CDR2 SYDVKM. CDR3 residues: CASSLGPGWVYEQYF. The CDR3 bases are TGTGCCAGCAGTTTGGGACCCGGTTGGGTTTACGAGCAGTACTTC.

A note on this clonotype: One end of the junction varies from germline; a read error may be responsible. The chain employs TRBV5-1 and TRBJ2-6, with a possible D match to TRBD2 (7 bases). Germline V gives CDR1 SGHRS, CDR2 YFSETQ. The CDR3 totals 16 residues. CDR3 loop: CASSFPGGRGANGLTF. For the CDR3, the DNA is TGCGCCAGCAGCTTCCCTGGGGGGAGGGGGGCCAACGGCCTGACTTTC.

This clonotype was detected many times. The chain has TRBV20-1 and TRBJ2-5, with TRBD2 identical over 11 bases. Germline loops: CDR1 DFQATT, CDR2 SNEGSKA (reference sequence). The CDR3 extends over 15 amino acids. The V gene end was trimmed by 3 bases and the J gene end by 3 bases; junction bases not matched to a gene: 6. The CDR3 protein is CSASTPGLAEETQYF. The CDR3 bases are TGCAGTGCTAGTACCCCGGGACTAGCGGAAGAGACCCAGTACTTC.

This clonotype was observed a few times. The chain couples TRBV5-8 to TRBJ2-7; 9 positions match TRBD2. The trim removed 0 bases at V and 6 bases at J, leaving 4 bases unmatched. This CDR3 has 14 amino acids. The germline V gene has CDR1 SGHTS and CDR2 YDEGEE. The CDR3 DNA reads as TGTGCCAGCAGCTTGGGGCTAGCGGGGTTCGAGCAGTACTTC. Amino acid sequence: CASSLGLAGFEQYF.

V gene TRBV5-1 combines with J gene TRBJ2-7, with 15 bases identical to TRBD2. Germline trimming cut 1 base from V and 5 bases from J; bases unmatched to any gene: 10. The CDR3 has 18 amino acids. CDR1 and CDR2 from the germline V gene are SGHRS and YFSETQ. CDR3 nucleotides: TGCGCCAGCAGCTTGACCCGGACTAGCGGGAGGGCCACGGACGAGCAGTACTTC. Residues: CASSLTRTSGRATDEQYF.

This clonotype was recorded many times. This chain joins TRBV11-1 and TRBJ2-3; 7 positions agree with TRBD2. The CDR3 has 18 amino acids. Germline-derived CDR1 and CDR2 are SGHAT and FQDESV (reference sequence). After removal of 6 bases from V and 2 bases from J, the junction contained 17 bases not matched to a gene. CDR3 protein: CASSSPVRDYALTDTQYF. CDR3 bases: TGTGCCAGCAGTTCGCCCGTCCGGGACTACGCCCTCACAGATACGCAGTATTTT.

The chain recombines TRBV6-2 or TRBV6-3 with TRBJ2-1, with no clear D. The CDR3 extends over 11 amino acids. Germline V gene data show CDR1 as MNHEY and CDR2 as SVGEGT. V shed 5 bases and J shed 9 bases, with 8 bases lying between them. DNA for the CDR3: TGTGCCAGCAGTCCCTTTTTTGAGCAGTTCTTC. Protein product: CASSPFFEQFF.

The genes are TRBV14 and TRBJ2-5; D not certain. Germline V gene lookup returns CDR1 SGHDN and CDR2 FVKESK. The CDR3 has 16 amino acids. Trimming left V 0 bases short and J 2 bases short, with 13 bases between. The CDR3 sequence is CASSQDYTVSQETQYF. In DNA form, the CDR3 reads TGTGCCAGCAGCCAAGACTACACAGTGTCACAAGAGACCCAGTACTTC.

There are a few counts of this clonotype. The rearrangement joins TRBV5-1 to TRBJ2-5; TRBD2 aligns across 9 bases. J lost 4 bases, V lost 4 bases, and 11 bases had no gene match. Germline V gives CDR1 SGHRS, CDR2 YFSETQ. The CDR3 covers 16 residues. For the CDR3, the DNA is TGCGCCAGCAGCCCGGGGGGACTAGCTCGGGGAGAGACCCAGTACTTC. Translating it yields CASSPGGLARGETQYF.

In this sample, this clonotype turned up many times. The V gene is TRBV7-9, the J gene TRBJ2-7, with D hard to call. V was trimmed by 1 base and J by 1 base, leaving 11 bases between them. This CDR3 is built from 15 residues. The V gene's germline CDR1 is SEHNR and CDR2 FQNEAQ (reference sequence). This chain's CDR3 is CASSLGGSRSYEQYF. The CDR3 DNA sequence: TGTGCCAGCAGCTTAGGAGGATCGAGGTCCTACGAGCAGTACTTC.

This clonotype was seen a few times. The rearrangement uses TRBV14 and TRBJ1-6, with D uncertain. This CDR3 is 13 amino acids long. V gave up 1 base and J gave up 4 bases, with 2 bases separating them. Looked up from germline, CDR1 is SGHDN and CDR2 is FVKESK. The DNA of the CDR3 is TGTGCCAGCAGCCAAGGATATAATTCACCCCTCCACTTT. Protein sequence: CASSQGYNSPLHF.

This clonotype was seen many times. The chain has TRBV6-1 and TRBJ2-2, with 10 bases that match TRBD2. Per germline, CDR1 MNHNS and CDR2 SASEGT. The CDR3 contains 16 residues. The junction had 8 bases not matched to a gene; V was cut back by 7 bases and J by 3 bases. The CDR3 DNA follows: TGTGCCAGCACTCCCTTCGGGACTAGCGACACCGGGGAGCTGTTTTTT. This translates into CASTPFGTSDTGELFF.

This clonotype was detected ten times or more. The chain uses TRBV30 and TRBJ2-1, with 8 nucleotides matching TRBD1. Germline CDR1 is GTSNPN and CDR2 is SVGIG (reference sequence). CDR3 size: 14 residues. The junction had 4 bases not matched to a gene; V was cut back by 3 bases and J by 3 bases. The DNA of the CDR3 is TGTGCCTGGAGCACAGGGGGAGGCTACAATGAGCAGTTCTTC. Protein product: CAWSTGGGYNEQFF.

The chain combines TRBV5-1 with TRBJ1-2, with TRBD1 matching 9 bases. This CDR3 has 16 residues. J was trimmed by 0 bases and V by 4 bases; bases with no gene match: 7. Looked up from germline, CDR1 is SGHRS and CDR2 is YFSETQ. CDR3 in amino acids: CASSHWGTGPNYGYTF. DNA of the CDR3: TGCGCCAGCAGCCACTGGGGGACAGGGCCTAACTATGGCTACACCTTC.